The rows below give T cell receptor beta chains drawn from one sample of a study of T cells in Graves' hyperthyroidism and ophthalmopathy. One entry per CDR3 protein, called by TCRdb with MiXCR from the multiplex PCR reads. The repertoire consists of about 560,000 distinct CDR3 sequences, with over 15% occurring once and the leading ten covering around 18%. The sequenced sample was blood. The receptors here all came from a woman aged 18-30 years with Graves' hyperthyroidism. CDR3s include the opening cysteine and the closing phenylalanine or tryptophan.

j_call v_call cdr3_length cdr3_aa
TRBJ1-2 TRBV19 14 CASRERGRDYGYTF
TRBJ2-3 TRBV20-1 13 CSARDSGPHTQYF
TRBJ1-6 TRBV15 14 CATSRDGNNSPLHF
TRBJ2-7 TRBV4-1 17 CASSQDAGTVHSYEQYF
TRBJ2-7 TRBV24-1 12 CATSDLAGEQYF
TRBJ1-3 TRBV29-1 14 CSVGTGPSGNTIYF
TRBJ2-7 TRBV20-1 13 CSARPRQGLGQYF
TRBJ2-3 TRBV11-1 16 CASSPRLAGGTDTQYF
TRBJ2-7 TRBV27 15 CASRYWTSGHYEQYF
TRBJ2-7 TRBV6-2/TRBV6-3 13 CASSYTDTQEQYF